A single sample gave rise to the 16 T cell receptor beta chains below, sequenced in a study of OX40 agonist ivuxolimab in advanced cancers. Sequenced by immunoSEQ multiplex PCR; TCRdb stores in-frame clones only, minus some. Among about 35,000 clones, roughly 90% were seen once, and the ten largest hold 30% to 35%. The starting material was CD4+ or CD8+ T cells sorted from blood, obtained in a trial of the OX40 agonist ivuxolimab. These receptors were collected from an adult with an advanced solid tumor such as melanoma, head and neck, liver or kidney cancer.

This sequence joins TRBV29-1 and TRBJ2-7; D is undetermined. The V end was cut by 4 bases, the J end by 2 bases, with 6 bases between. The CDR3 runs to 11 residues. Germline lookup yields CDR1 SQVTM and CDR2 ANQGSEA. CDR3 DNA: TGCAGCGTTGTGGGTCCCTACGAGCAGTACTTC. This gives the protein CSVVGPYEQYF.

The chain joins TRBV7-3 to TRBJ2-3; 8 bases line up with TRBD2. J lost 6 bases, V lost 4 bases, and 15 bases had no gene match. The CDR3 extends over 17 amino acids. In germline, CDR1 is SGHTA, CDR2 FQGTGA. CDR3 sequence: CASSSPSLGRGGDTQYF. CDR3 coding DNA: TGTGCCAGCAGCTCCCCCTCACTGGGACGGGGGGGGGATACGCAGTATTTT.

A few counts support this clone. The chain recombines TRBV7-3 with TRBJ1-2; possible D gene TRBD1, 5 bases. This CDR3 spans 16 amino acids. The V and J ends lost 5 bases and 8 bases respectively, with 24 bases between them. Per germline, CDR1 SGHTA and CDR2 FQGTGA. CDR3 loop: CASSPRPGRGSEGYTF. The CDR3 bases are TGTGCCAGCAGCCCACGCCCGGGACGGGGGAGTGAAGGCTACACCTTC.

In DNA, the CDR3 is TGCGCCAGCAGCCCCCTCTCGACTAGGGCTTACGAGCAGTACTTC. Translating gives CASSPLSTRAYEQYF. This chain uses TRBV4-1 with TRBJ2-7; D is perhaps TRBD2 (6 bases). V lost 4 bases, J lost 4 bases, and 17 bases lay in between. This CDR3 region has 15 residues. Germline loops: CDR1 MGHRA, CDR2 YSYEKL.

The chain joins TRBV28 to TRBJ1-1, with a possible D match to TRBD1 (6 bases). Germline V gene data show CDR1 as MDHEN and CDR2 as SYDVKM. This CDR3 region has 13 residues. V dropped 4 bases and J dropped 2 bases, with 8 bases sitting between them. The CDR3 sequence: CASSSDRNTEAFF. CDR3 bases: TGTGCCAGCAGTTCGGACAGAAACACTGAAGCTTTCTTT.

The genes are TRBV16 and TRBJ1-1, with D possibly being TRBD1 (6 bases). V was trimmed by 4 bases and J by 1 base, leaving 10 bases between them. This CDR3 has 14 residues. Germline values: CDR1 KGHSY, CDR2 FQNENV. CDR3 bases: TGTGCCAGCAGCCTTGGACAGCCGAACACTGAAGCTTTCTTT. Protein: CASSLGQPNTEAFF.

This chain connects TRBV27 to TRBJ2-7, with 12 bases that match TRBD2. Trimming took 5 bases from V and 4 from J; bases not matched to a gene: 9. The V gene's germline CDR1 is MNHEY and CDR2 SMNVEV (reference sequence). The CDR3 has 16 amino acids. CDR3 nucleotides: TGTGCCAGCAGTCCGCAGGCCGGGACTAGCGGGTACGAGCAGTACTTC. Protein: CASSPQAGTSGYEQYF.

V is TRBV9 and J is TRBJ2-7; the D is unclear. Trimming shortened V by 0 bases and J by 6 bases, and 10 bases separated the two germline ends. The V gene's germline CDR1 is SGDLS and CDR2 YYNGEE. This CDR3 has 13 residues. The CDR3 nucleotides are TGTGCCAGCAGCGTAGCGTCGTTAGCCGAGCAGTACTTC. It codes for CASSVASLAEQYF.

The J gene is TRBJ2-7, the V gene TRBV27, with D maybe TRBD1 (5 bases). The germline V and J ends were trimmed by 5 bases and 1 base, with 9 bases remaining between them. The CDR3 is 13 amino acids. In germline, CDR1 is MNHEY, CDR2 SMNVEV (reference sequence). Written as DNA, the CDR3 is TGTGCCAGCAGTACAGGAGCATCCTACGAGCAGTACTTC. Translated: CASSTGASYEQYF.

The V call is TRBV6-1, the J call TRBJ2-3, with 9 nucleotides matching TRBD2. V shed 2 bases, J shed 0 bases, and the junction held 3 bases outside the gene matches. The CDR3 is 16 amino acids. Per germline, CDR1 MNHNS and CDR2 SASEGT. For the CDR3, the DNA is TGTGCCAGCAGTGAAACTAGCGGGTTTAGCACAGATACGCAGTATTTT. Its translation is CASSETSGFSTDTQYF.

The chain carries TRBV4-2 and TRBJ2-1; tentatively, D is TRBD2 (5 bases). V dropped 1 base and J dropped 2 bases, with 9 bases sitting between them. The germline V gene has CDR1 LGHNA and CDR2 YNFKEQ. This CDR3 comprises 15 residues. CDR3 amino acids: CASSQGGAAYNEQFF. For the CDR3, the DNA is TGTGCCAGCAGCCAAGGGGGAGCTGCCTACAATGAGCAGTTCTTC.

The chain employs TRBV21-1 and TRBJ2-2. TRBV21-1 is a documented pseudogene. The CDR3 totals 15 residues. CDR3 coding DNA: TGTGCCAGCAGCAAAGAGACGGCACACACCGGGGAGCTGTTTTTT. Amino acids: CASSKETAHTGELFF.

The V and J genes are TRBV21-1 and TRBJ2-1; TRBD2 was called by the table and not checked on the DNA. TRBV21-1 is an annotated pseudogene. CDR3 length equals 15 residues. The CDR3 loop reads CASSKVPLAYIEQFF. As DNA, the CDR3 is TGTGCCAGCAGCAAAGTTCCACTAGCGTATATTGAGCAGTTCTTC.

The gene calls are TRBV5-5 and TRBJ2-1; D is ambiguous. Trimming took 1 base from V and 6 from J, leaving 8 bases between them. The CDR3 contains 13 residues. CDR1 is SGHKS, CDR2 YYEKEE, per germline (reference sequence). The CDR3 DNA is TGTGCCAGCAGCTTGTACAAGGGCAATGAGCAGTTCTTC. Protein product: CASSLYKGNEQFF.

J is TRBJ2-7 and V is TRBV7-2, with a possible D match to TRBD1 (6 bases). CDR3 size: 15 residues. Germline V gene lookup returns CDR1 SGHTA and CDR2 FQGNSA. V lost 4 bases and J lost 4, with 17 bases in between. The CDR3 nucleotides are TGTGCCAGCAGCTATAGCCCAGGGGCCGGGTACGAGCAGTACTTC. This sequence encodes CASSYSPGAGYEQYF.

The CDR3 protein is CASSPPPWGNEQYF. DNA of the CDR3: TGTGCCAGCAGCCCCCCCCCGTGGGGCAACGAGCAGTACTTC. V and J are TRBV7-9 and TRBJ2-7; tentative D call: TRBD1 (5 bases). The V and J ends lost 5 bases and 5 bases respectively, with 16 bases between them. Germline CDR1 is SEHNR and CDR2 is FQNEAQ (reference sequence). This CDR3 contains 14 residues.